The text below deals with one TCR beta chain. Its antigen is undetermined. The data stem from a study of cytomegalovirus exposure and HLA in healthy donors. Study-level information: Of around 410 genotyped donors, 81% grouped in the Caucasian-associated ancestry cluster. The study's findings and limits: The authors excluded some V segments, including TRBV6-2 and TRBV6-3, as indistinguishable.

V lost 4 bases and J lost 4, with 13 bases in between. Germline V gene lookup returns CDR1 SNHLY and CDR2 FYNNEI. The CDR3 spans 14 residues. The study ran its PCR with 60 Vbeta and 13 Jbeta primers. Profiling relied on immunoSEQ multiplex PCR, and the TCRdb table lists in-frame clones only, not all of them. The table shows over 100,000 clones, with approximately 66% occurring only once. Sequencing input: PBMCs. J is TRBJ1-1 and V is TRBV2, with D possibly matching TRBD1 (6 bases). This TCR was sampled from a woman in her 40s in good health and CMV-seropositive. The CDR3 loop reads CASSAEQGSTEAFF. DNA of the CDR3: TGTGCCAGCAGTGCAGAGCAGGGGAGCACTGAAGCTTTCTTT.